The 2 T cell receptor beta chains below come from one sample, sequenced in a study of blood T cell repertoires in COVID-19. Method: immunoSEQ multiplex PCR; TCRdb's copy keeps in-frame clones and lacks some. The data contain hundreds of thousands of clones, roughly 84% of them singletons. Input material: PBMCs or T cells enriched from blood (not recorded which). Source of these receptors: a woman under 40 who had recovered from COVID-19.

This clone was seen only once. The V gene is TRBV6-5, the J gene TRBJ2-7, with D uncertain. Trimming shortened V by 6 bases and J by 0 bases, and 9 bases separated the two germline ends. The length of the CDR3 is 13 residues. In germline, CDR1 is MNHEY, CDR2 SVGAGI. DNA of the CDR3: TGTGCCAGCAGCCTGGGCCTCTCCTACGAGCAGTACTTC. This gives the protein CASSLGLSYEQYF.

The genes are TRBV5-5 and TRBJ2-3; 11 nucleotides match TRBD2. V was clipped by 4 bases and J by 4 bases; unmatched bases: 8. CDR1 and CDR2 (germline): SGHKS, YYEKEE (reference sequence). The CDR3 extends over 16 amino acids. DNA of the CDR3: TGTGCCAGCAGCAGTTTAGCGGGGGGGCAGCCAGATACGCAGTATTTT. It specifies CASSSLAGGQPDTQYF.